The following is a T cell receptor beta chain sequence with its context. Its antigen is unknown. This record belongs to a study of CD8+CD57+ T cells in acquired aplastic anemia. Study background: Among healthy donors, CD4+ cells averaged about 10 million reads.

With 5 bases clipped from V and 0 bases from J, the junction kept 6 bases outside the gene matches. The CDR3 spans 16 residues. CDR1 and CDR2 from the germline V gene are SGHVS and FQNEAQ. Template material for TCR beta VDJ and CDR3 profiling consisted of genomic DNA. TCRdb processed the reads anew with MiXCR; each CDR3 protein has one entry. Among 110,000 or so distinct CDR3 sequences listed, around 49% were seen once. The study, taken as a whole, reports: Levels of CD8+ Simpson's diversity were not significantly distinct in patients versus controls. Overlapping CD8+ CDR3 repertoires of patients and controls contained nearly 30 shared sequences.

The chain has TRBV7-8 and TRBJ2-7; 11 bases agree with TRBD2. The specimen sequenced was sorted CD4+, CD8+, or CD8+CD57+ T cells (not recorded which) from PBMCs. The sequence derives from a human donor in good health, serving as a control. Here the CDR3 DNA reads TGTGCCAGCAGCCGACTAGCGGGGCACCACTCCTACGAGCAGTACTTC. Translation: CASSRLAGHHSYEQYF.